These 7 T cell receptor beta chains were all obtained from the same sample, sequenced in a study of beta chain features in type 1 diabetes. The study reverse transcribed the entire isolated RNA, so it sequenced expressed TCRB transcripts. Here immunoSEQ multiplex PCR was the method, and the copy in TCRdb shows in-frame clones only, minus some. The table records about 330,000 clones, approximately 9.9% of them present only once. Material for sequencing was naive CD4+ T cells from blood. The receptors come from a woman aged 25 to 39 in good health.

V gene TRBV7-6 combines with J gene TRBJ2-3, with TRBD2 matching over 7 bases. The junction had 4 bases not matched to a gene; V was cut back by 1 base and J by 0 bases. Germline CDR1 SGHVS, CDR2 FNYEAQ. There are 16 residues in the CDR3. CDR3 coding DNA: TGTGCCAGCAGCTTAGTCACGGGACTAAGCACAGATACGCAGTATTTT. It is translated as CASSLVTGLSTDTQYF.

This clone was observed a handful of times. The chain recombines TRBV5-1 with TRBJ2-5, with D unclear. In germline, CDR1 is SGHRS, CDR2 YFSETQ. This CDR3 spans 14 amino acids. Trimming stripped 1 base from V and 4 bases from J, with 11 bases between. The CDR3 region is CASSLTPPPETQYF. CDR3 DNA: TGCGCCAGCAGCTTGACACCCCCCCCAGAGACCCAGTACTTC.

The rearrangement links TRBV19 to TRBJ2-3; 9 positions agree with TRBD1. This CDR3 is built from 17 residues. Trimming took 5 bases from V and 2 from J; bases not matched to a gene: 11. CDR1 is LNHDA, CDR2 SQIVND, per germline (reference sequence). The CDR3 nucleotides read TGTGCCAGTAGTCCGCTGGACAGGGGTCACCTCACAGATACGCAGTATTTT. Encoded protein: CASSPLDRGHLTDTQYF.

This clone was seen only a few times. The V call is TRBV7-3, the J call TRBJ2-7; tentative D call: TRBD2 (5 bases). V lost 4 bases and J 6 bases, leaving 13 bases between the germline ends. CDR3 size: 13 residues. The germline V gene encodes CDR1 SGHTA and CDR2 FQGTGA. As DNA, the CDR3 is TGTGCCAGCAGCTCGACGGGAATTTCCGAGCAGTACTTC. It yields the protein CASSSTGISEQYF.

The gene calls are TRBV4-3 and TRBJ1-1; D not certain. The CDR3 contains 13 residues. Germline CDR1 is LGHNA and CDR2 is YSLEER. The V end was cut by 8 bases, the J end by 7 bases, with 17 bases between. The CDR3 region is CASGIIRGSEAFF. CDR3 coding DNA: TGCGCCAGCGGTATAATCCGGGGAAGTGAAGCTTTCTTT.

This clone was detected only a few times. The J gene is TRBJ2-3, the V gene TRBV6-4; maybe TRBD2 (5 bases). The ends were cut back, 5 bases at V and 6 bases at J, with 18 bases in the middle. CDR3 length: 15 residues. The germline V gene encodes CDR1 MRHNA and CDR2 SNTAGT. CDR3: CASSPDSVRGDTQYF. CDR3 DNA: TGTGCCAGCAGTCCCGATAGCGTGCGCGGGGATACGCAGTATTTT.

The chain couples TRBV29-1 to TRBJ2-1; D not resolved. The V end was cut by 4 bases, the J end by 7 bases, with 11 bases between. Germline V gene data show CDR1 as SQVTM and CDR2 as ANQGSEA. The CDR3 spans 12 residues. The chain's CDR3 is CSVGVQQNEQFF. The DNA for the CDR3 is TGCAGCGTTGGGGTACAGCAAAATGAGCAGTTCTTC.